A single sample is the source of the 14 T cell receptor beta chains below, sequenced in a study of blood T cell repertoires in COVID-19. Data came from immunoSEQ multiplex PCR; TCRdb stores just in-frame clones and leaves some out. Of over 250,000 clones in the sample, 80% to 90% were seen once. The sample was PBMCs or T cells enriched from blood (not recorded which). The origin of the receptors is a woman aged 25 to 39 who had recovered from COVID-19.

The CDR3 nucleotides read TGTGCCACCAGTGACCACCCACAGGGGCCCACCGGGGAGCTGTTTTTT. It codes for CATSDHPQGPTGELFF. V gene TRBV24-1 combines with J gene TRBJ2-2, with TRBD1 identical over 7 bases. V trimming: 4 bases; J trimming: 4 bases; junction bases outside the gene matches: 8. This CDR3 comprises 16 residues. Germline V gene sequence: CDR1 KGHDR, CDR2 SFDVKD.

The chain joins TRBV7-2 to TRBJ1-2, with 9 bases that match TRBD1. Germline assignment: CDR1 SGHTA and CDR2 FQGNSA. The CDR3 is 16 residues long. V shed 5 bases, J shed 8 bases, and the junction held 15 bases outside the gene matches. Written as DNA, the CDR3 is TGTGCCAGCAGCGCATCCGGGACAGGGAGGTTAAGAGGCTACACCTTC. Protein product: CASSASGTGRLRGYTF.

The chain joins TRBV7-2 to TRBJ1-1; D not resolved. From germline, CDR1 is SGHTA and CDR2 FQGNSA. The germline V and J ends were trimmed by 3 bases and 0 bases, with 17 bases remaining between them. The CDR3 has 17 amino acids. CDR3 in DNA: TGTGCCAGCAGCTTTCCTAGGACTGTAGGTATGAACACTGAAGCTTTCTTT. This codes for CASSFPRTVGMNTEAFF.

J is TRBJ2-3 and V is TRBV18, with D tentatively TRBD2 (5 bases). The CDR3 is 15 residues long. V was cut by 5 bases and J by 2 bases, with 14 bases left in between. Per the germline V gene, CDR1 is KGHSH and CDR2 is LQKENI. This CDR3 is CASSSGLGPTDTQYF. DNA of the CDR3: TGTGCCAGCTCATCTGGACTGGGCCCCACAGATACGCAGTATTTT.

This clone came up once. The J gene is TRBJ2-3, the V gene TRBV4-2; possible D gene TRBD2, 6 bases. Germline-derived CDR1 and CDR2 are LGHNA and YNFKEQ. The CDR3 runs 14 residues. V lost 5 bases and J 5 bases, leaving 14 bases between the germline ends. The CDR3 here is CASSKRAGEDTQYF. The CDR3 DNA follows: TGTGCCAGCAGCAAACGAGCGGGCGAAGATACGCAGTATTTT.

The J gene is TRBJ1-1, the V gene TRBV5-4; 8 bases match TRBD1. Germline CDR1 is SGHNT and CDR2 is YYREEE (reference sequence). This CDR3 is built from 16 residues. With V trimmed by 5 bases and J by 7 bases, 16 bases remained unmatched. CDR3 sequence reads: CASRNLRQGALGEAFF. CDR3 nucleotide sequence: TGTGCCAGCAGAAATCTCCGGCAGGGGGCCTTGGGTGAAGCTTTCTTT.

J is TRBJ2-7 and V is TRBV12-3 or TRBV12-4; TRBD1 is a possible D gene (6 bases). The CDR3 consists of 13 residues. V was pared by 6 bases and J by 1 base, with 10 bases between. Here the CDR3 DNA reads TGTGCCAGCAGCATTCAGGGGTCCTACGAGCAGTACTTC. Protein sequence: CASSIQGSYEQYF.

This rearrangement joins TRBV6-5 to TRBJ1-2, with D possibly being TRBD1 (6 bases). Germline values: CDR1 MNHEY, CDR2 SVGAGI. The V gene lost 5 bases and the J gene lost 0 bases, with 13 bases spanning the gap. This CDR3 has 15 residues. The CDR3 nucleotides read TGTGCCAGCAGTAGGGACACAGGAGCTAACTATGGCTACACCTTC. It translates to CASSRDTGANYGYTF.

The chain joins TRBV29-1 to TRBJ1-2; the match to TRBD1 covers 7 bases. Per the germline V gene, CDR1 is SQVTM and CDR2 is ANQGSEA. V shed 7 bases, J shed 2 bases, and the junction held 4 bases outside the gene matches. There are 12 residues in the CDR3. CDR3 region: CSGGTENYGYTF. DNA of the CDR3: TGCAGCGGGGGGACAGAGAACTATGGCTACACCTTC.

The chain has TRBV3-1 (or the pseudogene TRBV3-2) and TRBJ1-1, with TRBD1 matching over 9 bases. Trimming removed 1 base from V and 0 bases from J; junction bases left unmatched: 3. Germline lookup yields CDR1 LGHDT and CDR2 YNNKEL (reference sequence). The CDR3 is 16 residues long. CDR3 DNA: TGTGCCAGCAGCCAAGCCGGGACAGGGATGAACACTGAAGCTTTCTTT. This codes for CASSQAGTGMNTEAFF.

The chain employs TRBV6-2 or TRBV6-3 and TRBJ2-5; D uncertain. Germline loops: CDR1 MNHEY, CDR2 SVGEGT. V lost 4 bases and J 2 bases, leaving 8 bases between the germline ends. The CDR3 spans 13 residues. CDR3: CASSLRWQETQYF. CDR3 DNA: TGTGCCAGCAGTTTACGGTGGCAAGAGACCCAGTACTTC.

This clone appeared once. This chain joins TRBV9 and TRBJ2-1, with D perhaps matching TRBD2 (5 bases). Trimming removed 0 bases at V and 3 bases at J, with 10 bases between. Germline CDR1 SGDLS, CDR2 YYNGEE. CDR3 length: 15 amino acids. The CDR3 protein is CASSVGGANYNEQFF. The CDR3 DNA is TGTGCCAGCAGCGTAGGGGGAGCTAACTACAATGAGCAGTTCTTC.

This clone was seen just once. The J gene is TRBJ1-1, the V gene TRBV9, with TRBD1 matching 7 bases. Germline CDR1 reads SGDLS; CDR2 reads YYNGEE. The CDR3 is made up of 15 amino acids. V lost 3 bases to trimming and J lost 5 bases; unmatched junction nucleotides: 10. CDR3 residues: CASSAQTGIGTEAFF. The CDR3, as DNA: TGTGCCAGCAGCGCCCAGACAGGGATCGGAACTGAAGCTTTCTTT.

The chain employs TRBV5-1 and TRBJ1-4; TRBD1 matches 7 bases. V was pared by 4 bases and J by 2 bases, with 8 bases of the junction left unmatched. The CDR3 covers 16 residues. Germline V gene lookup returns CDR1 SGHRS and CDR2 YFSETQ. CDR3 in amino acids: CASSKQGSDTNEKLFF. In DNA, the CDR3 is TGCGCCAGCAGCAAACAGGGGTCTGATACTAATGAAAAACTGTTTTTT.